The rows below give T cell receptor beta chains drawn from one sample of a study of T-cell reconstitution after alpha-beta-depleted transplantation in children. TCRdb re-analysed the PCR reads in MiXCR, keeping a single row per CDR3 protein. Of some 200,000 distinct CDR3 sequences in the sample, approximately 6.8% are singletons; the top ten hold 3% to 3.5%. Sequenced here: PBMCs from the stem cell graft donor, sampled from the stem cell graft. These receptors were obtained from a human donor who donated a stem cell graft to a child with Wiskott-Aldrich syndrome. Each CDR3 is given with its conserved first and last residue. A D gene is named only where the DNA matches it firmly. The size field is filled for only some rows; it gives once, few, many or a size class.

d_call: TRBD1; j_call: TRBJ1-3; v_call: TRBV6-5; clone_size: -; cdr3_aa: CASSLTGGVNTIYF; cdr3_nt: TGTGCCAGCAGTTTGACAGGGGGAGTAAACACCATATATTTT
d_call: -; j_call: TRBJ2-1; v_call: TRBV15; clone_size: many; cdr3_aa: CATGSVGRYDNEQFF; cdr3_nt: TGTGCCACCGGCTCGGTGGGCCGTTACGACAATGAGCAGTTCTTC
d_call: -; j_call: TRBJ2-1; v_call: TRBV20-1; clone_size: many; cdr3_aa: CSARRYDAYNEQFF; cdr3_nt: TGCAGTGCCAGGCGGTACGACGCTTACAATGAGCAGTTCTTC
d_call: -; j_call: TRBJ2-7; v_call: TRBV30; clone_size: many; cdr3_aa: CAWSLRDSYEQYF; cdr3_nt: TGTGCCTGGAGCCTCAGAGACTCCTACGAGCAGTACTTC
d_call: TRBD2; j_call: TRBJ2-2; v_call: TRBV7-9; clone_size: -; cdr3_aa: CAKAGGNTGELFF; cdr3_nt: TGTGCCAAAGCGGGGGGAAACACCGGGGAGCTGTTTTTT
d_call: -; j_call: TRBJ2-2; v_call: TRBV7-2; clone_size: many; cdr3_aa: CASSLGAGELFF; cdr3_nt: TGTGCCAGCAGCTTAGGGGCCGGGGAGCTGTTTTTT
d_call: TRBD1; j_call: TRBJ2-7; v_call: TRBV6-1; clone_size: -; cdr3_aa: CASSPDGGTGFNRYF; cdr3_nt: TGTGCCAGCAGCCCTGACGGCGGGACAGGGTTTAATCGGTACTTC
d_call: -; j_call: TRBJ2-7; v_call: TRBV6-6; clone_size: many; cdr3_aa: CASSPRGGEQYF; cdr3_nt: TGTGCCAGCAGCCCCCGGGGCGGAGAGCAGTACTTC
d_call: -; j_call: TRBJ2-7; v_call: TRBV12-3/TRBV12-4; clone_size: many; cdr3_aa: CASSFRQSYEQYF; cdr3_nt: TGTGCCAGCAGTTTTCGACAGTCCTACGAGCAGTACTTC
d_call: TRBD1; j_call: TRBJ2-1; v_call: TRBV5-1; clone_size: many; cdr3_aa: CASSLIQATGDNEQFF; cdr3_nt: TGCGCCAGCAGCTTGATCCAAGCTACAGGGGACAATGAGCAGTTCTTC
d_call: -; j_call: TRBJ2-5; v_call: TRBV12-3/TRBV12-4; clone_size: many; cdr3_aa: CASSLGQGIETQYF; cdr3_nt: TGTGCCAGCAGTTTGGGGCAGGGCATAGAGACCCAGTACTTC
d_call: -; j_call: TRBJ1-5; v_call: TRBV20-1; clone_size: many; cdr3_aa: CSASSSNQPQHF; cdr3_nt: TGCAGTGCTAGTAGTAGCAATCAGCCCCAGCATTTT
d_call: -; j_call: TRBJ2-5; v_call: TRBV5-6; clone_size: many; cdr3_aa: CASATGHWTEAQYF; cdr3_nt: TGTGCCAGCGCCACGGGACACTGGACCGAGGCCCAGTACTTC
d_call: TRBD1; j_call: TRBJ1-5; v_call: TRBV6-2/TRBV6-3; clone_size: -; cdr3_aa: CASNRGGNQPQHF; cdr3_nt: TGTGCCAGCAACAGGGGAGGCAATCAGCCCCAGCATTTT
d_call: -; j_call: TRBJ2-1; v_call: TRBV15; clone_size: many; cdr3_aa: CATSQGYNEQFF; cdr3_nt: TGTGCCACCAGCCAGGGGTACAATGAGCAGTTCTTC
d_call: -; j_call: TRBJ1-2; v_call: TRBV10-3; clone_size: few; cdr3_aa: CAISGGVYGYTF; cdr3_nt: TGTGCCATCAGTGGGGGGGTCTATGGCTACACCTTC
d_call: TRBD2; j_call: TRBJ2-1; v_call: TRBV11-2; clone_size: many; cdr3_aa: CASSPGPLAGGPFYNEQFF; cdr3_nt: TGTGCCAGCAGCCCGGGTCCACTAGCGGGAGGGCCGTTCTACAATGAGCAGTTCTTC
d_call: -; j_call: TRBJ2-1; v_call: TRBV9; clone_size: many; cdr3_aa: CASSVAPAVSYNEQFF; cdr3_nt: TGTGCCAGCAGCGTAGCTCCAGCGGTTTCCTACAATGAGCAGTTCTTC
d_call: TRBD1; j_call: TRBJ2-1; v_call: TRBV6-5; clone_size: many; cdr3_aa: CASSYSFTPGGNEQFF; cdr3_nt: TGTGCCAGCAGTTACTCGTTTACGCCAGGGGGTAATGAGCAGTTCTTC
d_call: TRBD1; j_call: TRBJ1-2; v_call: TRBV20-1; clone_size: few; cdr3_aa: CSARRQGQNYGYTF; cdr3_nt: TGCAGTGCTAGGCGACAGGGCCAGAACTATGGCTACACCTTC
d_call: -; j_call: TRBJ1-2; v_call: TRBV30; clone_size: many; cdr3_aa: CAWKGYPLANYGYTF; cdr3_nt: TGTGCCTGGAAGGGCTACCCGTTAGCTAACTATGGCTACACCTTC
d_call: TRBD1; j_call: TRBJ2-7; v_call: TRBV15; clone_size: many; cdr3_aa: CATSSVTGGEQYF; cdr3_nt: TGTGCCACCAGCAGTGTGACAGGGGGCGAGCAGTACTTC
d_call: -; j_call: TRBJ1-1; v_call: TRBV7-9; clone_size: many; cdr3_aa: CASSLRQMNTEAFF; cdr3_nt: TGTGCCAGCAGCTTAAGGCAGATGAACACTGAAGCTTTCTTT
d_call: TRBD2; j_call: TRBJ2-1; v_call: TRBV2; clone_size: many; cdr3_aa: CASSGPAYGGRDYNEQFF; cdr3_nt: TGTGCCAGCAGCGGGCCGGCCTATGGCGGGAGGGATTACAATGAGCAGTTCTTC
d_call: -; j_call: TRBJ2-5; v_call: TRBV5-8; clone_size: few; cdr3_aa: CASSLRAGKETQYF; cdr3_nt: TGTGCCAGCAGCTTGAGGGCAGGGAAAGAGACCCAGTACTTC
d_call: -; j_call: TRBJ2-6; v_call: TRBV7-9; clone_size: many; cdr3_aa: CASSLVSSGANVLTF; cdr3_nt: TGTGCCAGCAGCTTAGTGTCCTCTGGGGCCAACGTCCTGACTTTC
d_call: -; j_call: TRBJ2-1; v_call: TRBV5-1; clone_size: many; cdr3_aa: CASSFSAYNEQFF; cdr3_nt: TGCGCCAGCAGCTTTTCAGCTTACAATGAGCAGTTCTTC
d_call: -; j_call: TRBJ2-7; v_call: TRBV20-1; clone_size: many; cdr3_aa: CSAPRPYEQYF; cdr3_nt: TGCAGTGCTCCTCGACCCTACGAGCAGTACTTC
d_call: -; j_call: TRBJ2-2; v_call: TRBV14; clone_size: many; cdr3_aa: CASSQEYNTGELFF; cdr3_nt: TGTGCCAGCAGCCAAGAGTATAACACCGGGGAGCTGTTTTTT
d_call: -; j_call: TRBJ2-1; v_call: TRBV12-3/TRBV12-4; clone_size: many; cdr3_aa: CASSQSRTGYNEQFF; cdr3_nt: TGTGCCAGCAGCCAATCTAGGACGGGCTACAATGAGCAGTTCTTC
d_call: -; j_call: TRBJ1-6; v_call: TRBV30; clone_size: few; cdr3_aa: CAWSVTSSYNSPLHF; cdr3_nt: TGTGCCTGGAGTGTCACGAGCTCCTATAATTCACCCCTCCACTTT
d_call: -; j_call: TRBJ2-2; v_call: TRBV12-3/TRBV12-4; clone_size: many; cdr3_aa: CASSPPNLYTGELFF; cdr3_nt: TGTGCCAGCAGTCCCCCTAATTTGTACACCGGGGAGCTGTTTTTT
d_call: -; j_call: TRBJ2-7; v_call: TRBV30; clone_size: many; cdr3_aa: CAWSVLALYEQYF; cdr3_nt: TGTGCCTGGAGTGTACTTGCCCTTTACGAGCAGTACTTC
d_call: -; j_call: TRBJ2-2; v_call: TRBV7-2; clone_size: many; cdr3_aa: CASNLLNTGELFF; cdr3_nt: TGTGCCAGCAACCTACTAAACACCGGGGAGCTGTTTTTT
d_call: -; j_call: TRBJ2-7; v_call: TRBV20-1; clone_size: once; cdr3_aa: CSAAGTRPYEQYF; cdr3_nt: TGCAGTGCTGCCGGGACACGACCCTACGAGCAGTACTTC
d_call: -; j_call: TRBJ1-1; v_call: TRBV28; clone_size: many; cdr3_aa: CASSLTVKVGTEAFF; cdr3_nt: TGTGCCAGCAGTTTAACGGTTAAGGTGGGCACTGAAGCTTTCTTT
d_call: -; j_call: TRBJ2-5; v_call: TRBV15; clone_size: many; cdr3_aa: CATSREVETQYF; cdr3_nt: TGTGCCACCAGCAGAGAAGTAGAGACCCAGTACTTC
d_call: -; j_call: TRBJ2-3; v_call: TRBV30; clone_size: -; cdr3_aa: CAWSEGARSTDTQYF; cdr3_nt: TGTGCCTGGAGTGAAGGGGCCAGGTCCACAGATACGCAGTATTTT
d_call: -; j_call: TRBJ2-4; v_call: TRBV28; clone_size: many; cdr3_aa: CASHDRGPKNIQYF; cdr3_nt: TGTGCCAGTCATGACCGGGGACCCAAAAACATTCAGTACTTC
d_call: TRBD2; j_call: TRBJ2-3; v_call: TRBV7-2; clone_size: many; cdr3_aa: CASSLDAAGATDTQYF; cdr3_nt: TGTGCCAGCAGCTTAGATGCAGCGGGGGCCACAGATACGCAGTATTTT
d_call: -; j_call: TRBJ2-7; v_call: TRBV5-1; clone_size: many; cdr3_aa: CASSLGARALDEQYF; cdr3_nt: TGCGCCAGCAGCTTAGGGGCTAGGGCCTTGGACGAGCAGTACTTC
d_call: -; j_call: TRBJ1-1; v_call: TRBV20-1; clone_size: many; cdr3_aa: CSARDSPEQEAFF; cdr3_nt: TGCAGTGCTAGAGATTCCCCCGAACAGGAAGCTTTCTTT
d_call: -; j_call: TRBJ2-5; v_call: TRBV5-1; clone_size: many; cdr3_aa: CASSPLSMETQYF; cdr3_nt: TGCGCCAGCAGCCCATTATCGATGGAGACCCAGTACTTC
d_call: TRBD2; j_call: TRBJ2-3; v_call: TRBV12-3/TRBV12-4; clone_size: many; cdr3_aa: CASSWKFRDYITDTQYF; cdr3_nt: TGTGCCAGCAGTTGGAAATTCCGGGACTACATCACAGATACGCAGTATTTT
d_call: -; j_call: TRBJ1-5; v_call: TRBV6-2/TRBV6-3; clone_size: -; cdr3_aa: CASIPTGPGSNQPQHF; cdr3_nt: TGTGCCAGCATTCCTACAGGGCCTGGGAGCAATCAGCCCCAGCATTTT
d_call: -; j_call: TRBJ2-2; v_call: TRBV12-3/TRBV12-4; clone_size: few; cdr3_aa: CASSLSRGTFLNTGELFF; cdr3_nt: TGTGCCAGCAGTTTATCGAGGGGAACTTTCCTGAACACCGGGGAGCTGTTTTTT
d_call: -; j_call: TRBJ1-3; v_call: TRBV10-3; clone_size: many; cdr3_aa: CAISNRSGNTIYF; cdr3_nt: TGTGCCATCTCCAATCGCTCTGGAAACACCATATATTTT
d_call: -; j_call: TRBJ2-6; v_call: TRBV5-1; clone_size: -; cdr3_aa: CASTLYDGHSGANVLTF; cdr3_nt: TGCGCCAGCACCTTGTACGACGGACACTCTGGGGCCAACGTCCTGACTTTC
d_call: -; j_call: TRBJ2-7; v_call: TRBV4-1; clone_size: many; cdr3_aa: CASSQVLTLGYEQYF; cdr3_nt: TGCGCCAGCAGCCAAGTCCTGACCCTAGGTTACGAGCAGTACTTC
d_call: -; j_call: TRBJ2-2; v_call: TRBV15; clone_size: many; cdr3_aa: CATSRDGRGGGELFF; cdr3_nt: TGTGCCACCAGCAGAGATGGCAGGGGAGGCGGGGAGCTGTTTTTT
d_call: TRBD2; j_call: TRBJ2-3; v_call: TRBV28; clone_size: -; cdr3_aa: CASSFGGGGAQDTQYF; cdr3_nt: TGTGCCAGCAGTTTCGGAGGCGGGGGGGCCCAAGATACGCAGTATTTT
d_call: -; j_call: TRBJ1-2; v_call: TRBV29-1; clone_size: many; cdr3_aa: CSVEREGYTF; cdr3_nt: TGCAGCGTAGAACGGGAAGGCTACACCTTC